The 8 T cell receptor beta chains reported below all come from one sample, sequenced in a study of T cell responses to AZD1222 COVID-19 vaccine (dated by TCRdb to the early 2020s). What the time point label conveys for this sample: about 28 days (+/-7) after the second vaccine dose. The library was produced with the immunoSEQ multiplex PCR assay. In TCRdb, the immuneACCESS table is reduced to in-frame sequences with V and J assigned. These tables do not hold every clone; where another copy was compared, an unresolved V gene accounts for under half, and the others remain unexplained. Present in this sample are some 150,000 clones, 85% to 90% of which were seen just once. The ten biggest clones cover 4.3% of the sample. Sample: peripheral blood, taken 28 days after the second AZD1222 dose. These receptors came from an adult who received the AZD1222 COVID-19 vaccine.

This clone was seen once. The rearrangement links TRBV18 to TRBJ2-3; 10 bases line up with TRBD2. Germline loops: CDR1 KGHSH, CDR2 LQKENI. The V and J ends lost 3 bases and 3 bases, in that order; junction bases with no gene match: 9. The CDR3 spans 17 residues. The CDR3 sequence: CASSPQQRTSGTDTQYF. CDR3 DNA sequence: TGTGCCAGCTCACCTCAGCAACGGACTAGCGGAACAGATACGCAGTATTTT.

A single count supports this clone. The chain links TRBV9 to TRBJ2-7; no clear D. V lost 0 bases to trimming and J lost 3 bases, with 13 bases between them. This CDR3 contains 15 residues. Per germline, CDR1 SGDLS and CDR2 YYNGEE. CDR3 region: CASSVAPQANYEQYF. CDR3 coding DNA: TGTGCCAGCAGCGTAGCCCCCCAGGCGAACTACGAGCAGTACTTC.

The rearrangement links TRBV6-1 to TRBJ1-2; D is undetermined. Germline CDR1 and CDR2: MNHNS and SASEGT. Trimming removed 2 bases at V and 0 bases at J, with 7 bases between. The CDR3 spans 14 residues. The CDR3 loop is CASSEHGANYGYTF. The DNA of the CDR3 is TGTGCCAGCAGTGAACACGGAGCTAACTATGGCTACACCTTC.

This chain joins TRBV2 and TRBJ2-7; D is uncertain. The germline V and J ends were trimmed by 6 bases and 4 bases, with 13 bases remaining between them. The CDR3 sequence is 13 residues long. In germline, CDR1 is SNHLY, CDR2 FYNNEI. CDR3 protein: CASRLPDSYEQYF. In nucleotides, the CDR3 is TGTGCCAGCAGGCTACCCGATTCGTACGAGCAGTACTTC.

The V gene is TRBV7-8, the J gene TRBJ1-2; 8 nucleotides align to TRBD1. The V gene end was trimmed by 5 bases and the J gene end by 2 bases; junction bases not matched to a gene: 4. Germline loops: CDR1 SGHVS, CDR2 FQNEAQ. CDR3 length equals 14 residues. CDR3 in DNA: TGTGCCAGCAGCATCAGGACAGGGAACTATGGCTACACCTTC. Translated: CASSIRTGNYGYTF.

V is TRBV5-6 and J is TRBJ1-2, with D tentatively TRBD1 (5 bases). The CDR3 extends over 14 amino acids. Germline V gene lookup returns CDR1 SGHDT and CDR2 YYEEEE. V lost 0 bases to trimming and J lost 4 bases, with 10 bases between them. For the CDR3, the DNA is TGTGCCAGCAGCTTGGACAGGCCGAGCTATGGCTACACCTTC. This sequence encodes CASSLDRPSYGYTF.

This chain uses TRBV27 with TRBJ1-1; the D is unclear. The CDR3 has 13 residues. Germline V gene data show CDR1 as MNHEY and CDR2 as SMNVEV (reference sequence). V lost 5 bases and J 3 bases, leaving 10 bases between the germline ends. As DNA, the CDR3 is TGTGCCAGCAGTACGGCCGGTCACACTGAAGCTTTCTTT. The encoded protein is CASSTAGHTEAFF.

This sequence joins TRBV7-6 and TRBJ1-4, with 7 bases identical to TRBD1. V trimming: 5 bases; J trimming: 9 bases; junction bases outside the gene matches: 12. This CDR3 comprises 15 residues. CDR1 is SGHVS and CDR2 is FNYEAQ in the germline V gene. CDR3 DNA: TGTGCCAGCAGCCCTACCGGGACAGAATGGAAAAAACTGTTTTTT. It is translated as CASSPTGTEWKKLFF.